A selection of T cell receptor beta chains follows, all from one sample in a study of T cells after yellow fever vaccination. Each CDR3 protein is one row after TCRdb ran MiXCR on the 5' RACE reads. The table has approximately 450,000 distinct CDR3 sequences, roughly a sixth seen once; the top ten hold around 17%. The material was PBMCs, obtained before the yellow fever booster vaccination. The source is a man aged 18 to 29 who received the YFV17D yellow fever vaccine. Each CDR3 is given without its conserved first and last residue. Size is omitted from some rows. Given values are once, few, many or a class for expanded clones.

CDR3,J,size,V
ASHGTAYGYT,TRBJ1-2,few,TRBV10-3
ASSWGQGGGYT,TRBJ1-2,few,TRBV7-9
ASSLTGTPMNTEAF,TRBJ1-1,few,TRBV2
ASSFPRTAWEQF,TRBJ2-1,NA,TRBV7-9
ASSLMGPPSEAF,TRBJ1-1,NA,TRBV27
ASSWTGAGANVLT,TRBJ2-6,few,TRBV7-9
ASNSQGGGELF,TRBJ2-2,few,TRBV9
AIQTTSGGTDTQY,TRBJ2-3,NA,TRBV10-3
ASSVDGRDTQY,TRBJ2-3,NA,TRBV9
SAVKGAVENSPLH,TRBJ1-6,few,TRBV20-1
ASSSLGGLVYEQY,TRBJ2-7,NA,TRBV7-9
SVERQIQETQY,TRBJ2-5,NA,TRBV29-1
ASSFGDPSTDTQY,TRBJ2-3,few,TRBV5-5
SARDAEQETQY,TRBJ2-5,NA,TRBV20-1
ASSGLVRNGYT,TRBJ1-2,NA,TRBV12-3/TRBV12-4
ASSQDSGYNEQF,TRBJ2-1,few,TRBV3-1
ASSQDVATDTQY,TRBJ2-3,few,TRBV4-3
SARGVGRVATGELF,TRBJ2-2,NA,TRBV20-1
ASSRRGVSSYEQY,TRBJ2-7,few,TRBV6-2/TRBV6-3
ASSPRGWEGADTQY,TRBJ2-3,NA,TRBV27
ASSWPGGTEQF,TRBJ2-1,NA,TRBV5-1
ASWGQGGTGELF,TRBJ2-2,NA,TRBV6-6
ASSWETGNGYT,TRBJ1-2,NA,TRBV5-1
ASRLTDRPGGYT,TRBJ1-2,NA,TRBV12-3/TRBV12-4
ASSLDPGGNEQY,TRBJ2-7,NA,TRBV5-1
ASSLRGGTSYNEQF,TRBJ2-1,few,TRBV9
ASAGTGASPEAF,TRBJ1-1,NA,TRBV19
ASSTWQGEAF,TRBJ1-1,NA,TRBV7-2
ATSRVEQYEQY,TRBJ2-7,NA,TRBV15
ATSRETSGSYNEQF,TRBJ2-1,few,TRBV15
ASSQVHVSGYT,TRBJ1-2,NA,TRBV3-1
ASSIGQSSEKLF,TRBJ1-4,NA,TRBV19
ASSQDPDEPNYGYT,TRBJ1-2,NA,TRBV4-1
ASSGGAGVFGSEQY,TRBJ2-7,NA,TRBV6-1
ASSTSGASYEQY,TRBJ2-7,NA,TRBV7-8